Listed below are T cell receptor beta chains from one sample, sequenced in a study of blood T cell repertoires in COVID-19. Assay used: immunoSEQ multiplex PCR; TCRdb lists only in-frame clones, some missing. The table records 200,000 to 250,000 clones, about 85% of them present only once. Sequencing was done on a sample of peripheral blood. These receptors were taken from a woman aged 18-29 years who had recovered from COVID-19. Each CDR3 is given with its conserved first and last residue. The order of the fields is J gene, V gene, clone size, D gene, CDR3 protein, CDR3 DNA. D genes are given only for firm matches. The size field is filled for only some rows; it gives once, few, many or a size class.

TRBJ2-7 TRBV5-8 few - CASAPAASSSYEQYF TGTGCCAGCGCCCCGGCTGCGTCTAGCTCCTACGAGCAGTACTTC
TRBJ1-2 TRBV2 - - CASREAGRPDYGYTF TGTGCCAGCAGGGAAGCCGGGAGGCCTGACTATGGCTACACCTTC
TRBJ2-3 TRBV19 - - CAAGKGRPGVTGEDTQYF TGTGCCGCTGGGAAAGGAAGGCCCGGCGTCACGGGGGAAGATACGCAGTATTTT
TRBJ2-3 TRBV28 - TRBD1 CASSLPSTGLDTQYF TGTGCCAGCAGTTTACCCTCGACAGGGTTGGATACGCAGTATTTT
TRBJ1-2 TRBV14 - TRBD1 CASSQPGQGTYGYTF TGTGCCAGCAGCCAGCCGGGACAGGGGACGTATGGCTACACCTTC
TRBJ1-4 TRBV9 - TRBD1 CASSVAGGQGWEKLFF TGTGCCAGCAGCGTAGCTGGAGGACAGGGGTGGGAAAAACTGTTTTTT
TRBJ2-5 TRBV3-1/TRBV3-2 - - CASSQFPAETQYF TGTGCCAGCAGCCAATTCCCTGCGGAGACCCAGTACTTC
TRBJ1-6 TRBV10-3 - - CAINRQGPDSPLHF TGTGCCATCAATCGGCAGGGTCCGGATTCACCCCTCCACTTT
TRBJ1-2 TRBV19 - - CAKYNMNYGYTF TGTGCCAAATATAATATGAACTATGGCTACACCTTC
TRBJ2-7 TRBV5-6 - - CASSQGSGVGNEQYF TGTGCCAGCAGCCAGGGGTCCGGGGTTGGGAACGAGCAGTACTTC
TRBJ2-6 TRBV7-2 - TRBD1 CASSLVGQGTSGANVLTF TGTGCCAGCAGCTTAGTAGGACAGGGGACCTCTGGGGCCAACGTCCTGACTTTC
TRBJ1-1 TRBV9 - - CASSVLQASTEAFF TGTGCCAGCAGCGTACTCCAGGCGAGCACTGAAGCTTTCTTT
TRBJ2-5 TRBV4-3 once TRBD1 CASSQTGGQETQYF TGCGCCAGCAGCCAAACAGGGGGCCAAGAGACCCAGTACTTC
TRBJ1-1 TRBV6-1 - - CASSEIGTGTEAFF TGTGCCAGCAGTGAAATAGGAACAGGGACTGAAGCTTTCTTT